This TCR beta chain comes out of a study of shared T cell receptors in the human thymus. Germline V lookup: CDR1 LGHNT, CDR2 FRNRAP. The CDR3 is 12 residues long. Unmatched junction bases numbered 4, after V lost 2 bases and J lost 12 bases. Some clones are missing from TCRdb's copy, which holds only in-frame ones; the method was immunoSEQ multiplex PCR. The sample has 500,000 to 850,000 clones; about 90% are singletons. The same data also went into a second study, on human thymus T cells.

The TCR sequence derives from a boy under three years old with a congenital heart defect. The chain is built from TRBV12-5 and TRBJ2-7; 10 bases line up with TRBD2. The sample consisted of thymocytes. The CDR3 DNA follows: TGTGCTAGTGGTTTGTTAGCGGGAGGCCTGTACTTC. As protein: CASGLLAGGLYF.